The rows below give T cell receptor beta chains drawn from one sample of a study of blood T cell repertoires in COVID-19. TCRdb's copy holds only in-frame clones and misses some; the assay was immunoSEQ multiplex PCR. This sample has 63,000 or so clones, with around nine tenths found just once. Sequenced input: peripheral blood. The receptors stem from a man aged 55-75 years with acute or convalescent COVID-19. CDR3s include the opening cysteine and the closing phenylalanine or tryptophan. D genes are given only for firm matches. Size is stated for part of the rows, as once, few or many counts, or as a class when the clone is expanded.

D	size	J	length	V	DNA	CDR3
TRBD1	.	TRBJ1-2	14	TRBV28	TGTGCCAGCAGTTTAGAAGGGGGCGCGTATGGCTACACCTTC	CASSLEGGAYGYTF
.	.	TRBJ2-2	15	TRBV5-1	TGCGCCAGCAGCTCGTCCCAACGAGACACCGGGGAGCTGTTTTTT	CASSSSQRDTGELFF
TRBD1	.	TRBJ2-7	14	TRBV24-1	TGTGCCACCAGTGCGTGGGACAGGTCCTACGAGCAGTACTTC	CATSAWDRSYEQYF
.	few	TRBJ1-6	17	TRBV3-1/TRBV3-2	TGTGCCAGCAGCCGAGGCGGGGGGAGCTCCTATAATTCACCCCTCCACTTT	CASSRGGGSSYNSPLHF
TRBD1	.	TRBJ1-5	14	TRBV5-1	TGCGCCAGCAGCTTGGGGGGACAGTTACAGCCCCAGCATTTT	CASSLGGQLQPQHF
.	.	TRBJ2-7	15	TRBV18	TGTGCCAGCTCATCGCTGGGACTTGGGATGTACGAGCAGTACTTC	CASSSLGLGMYEQYF
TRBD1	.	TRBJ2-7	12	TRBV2	TGTGGGACAGGTTCTTTAGCCTACGAGCAGTACTTC	CGTGSLAYEQYF
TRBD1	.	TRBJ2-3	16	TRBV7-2	TGTGCCAGCAGCTTAGGACAGGGGGACCCTAGAGATACGCAGTATTTT	CASSLGQGDPRDTQYF
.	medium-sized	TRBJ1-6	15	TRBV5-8	TGTGCCAGCAGCGTAAGGGGTCCTGGTAATTCACCCCTCCACTTT	CASSVRGPGNSPLHF
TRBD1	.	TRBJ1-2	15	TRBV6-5	TGTGCCAGCAGTCCCGGCCTGGGACAGGGAATTGGCTACACCTTC	CASSPGLGQGIGYTF
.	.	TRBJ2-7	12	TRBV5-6	TGTGCCAGCAGCTTGAGGGGGGGCAGAATGATGTTC	CASSLRGGRMMF
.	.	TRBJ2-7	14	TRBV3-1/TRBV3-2	TGTGCCAGCAGCCAAATTCCAGGCTCCTACGAGCAGTACTTC	CASSQIPGSYEQYF
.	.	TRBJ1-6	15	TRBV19	TGTGCCAGTAGTACAAGGGAGCGGCTCAATTCACCCCTCCACTTT	CASSTRERLNSPLHF
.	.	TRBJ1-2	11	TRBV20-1	TGCAGTGCTAGGGCGGCCTATGGCTACACCTTC	CSARAAYGYTF
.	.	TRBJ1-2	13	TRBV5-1	TGCGCCAGCAGCGCGGGGGGTGGATATGGCTACACCTTC	CASSAGGGYGYTF
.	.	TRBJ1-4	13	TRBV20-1	TGCAGTGCTAGTGGAGGAAGTCGCGAAAAACTGTTTTTT	CSASGGSREKLFF
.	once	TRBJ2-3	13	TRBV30	TGTGCCTGGAGCAGGCAGGGGGGAGATACGCAGTATTTT	CAWSRQGGDTQYF
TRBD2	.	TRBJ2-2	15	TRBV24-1	TGTGCCACCAGTGACATTGGGGGGGTCACCGGGGAGCTGTTTTTT	CATSDIGGVTGELFF
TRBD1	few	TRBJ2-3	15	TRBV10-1	TGCGCCAGCAGTTCCGGGACAGGGTTTACAGATACGCAGTATTTT	CASSSGTGFTDTQYF
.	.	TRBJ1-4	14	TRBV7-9	TGTGCCAGCAAGCTGAGTGCAACTAATGAAAAACTGTTTTTT	CASKLSATNEKLFF
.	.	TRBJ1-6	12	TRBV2	TGTGCCAGCAGTTTAAATAATTCACCCCTCCACTTT	CASSLNNSPLHF
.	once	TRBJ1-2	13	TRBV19	TGTGCCAGTGCACACGACAGAAACTATGGCTACACCTTC	CASAHDRNYGYTF
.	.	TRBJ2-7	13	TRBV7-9	TGTGCCAGCAGCCTGGACAGAGGCTACGAGCAGTACTTC	CASSLDRGYEQYF
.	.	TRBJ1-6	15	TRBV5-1	TGCGCCAGCAGCTTGGAGCAGACGGGTGTTTCACCCCTCCACTTT	CASSLEQTGVSPLHF
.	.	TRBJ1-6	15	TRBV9	TGTGCCAGCAGCTCCGGAGGCTCCTATAATTCACCCCTCCACTTT	CASSSGGSYNSPLHF
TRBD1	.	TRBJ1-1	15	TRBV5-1	TGCGCCAGCAGCTGGGGAACAGGGGCGAACACTGAAGCTTTCTTT	CASSWGTGANTEAFF
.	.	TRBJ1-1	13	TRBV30	TGTGCCTGGAGTGTACAGATGGCGGGTGAAGCTTTCTTT	CAWSVQMAGEAFF